Presented here are 12 T cell receptor beta chains from one specimen sequenced in a study of blood T cell repertoires in COVID-19. Clones were sequenced by immunoSEQ multiplex PCR, and TCRdb holds only the in-frame ones, with some missing. The sample has some 190,000 clones, 82% seen once. Sequences were obtained from peripheral blood. The receptor set was obtained from a woman aged 55-70 years with COVID-19, enrolled during active disease.

V usage is TRBV28 and J usage is TRBJ2-7; 12 nucleotides agree with TRBD1. This CDR3 contains 17 residues. The V gene end was trimmed by 6 bases and the J gene end by 5 bases; junction bases not matched to a gene: 14. Germline loops: CDR1 MDHEN, CDR2 SYDVKM. This CDR3 is CASRYGTGGRVGNEQYF. The CDR3 region has the DNA TGTGCCAGCAGATACGGGACAGGGGGCAGGGTGGGGAACGAGCAGTACTTC.

The chain couples TRBV4-2 to TRBJ2-7; 7 nucleotides match TRBD1. V lost 4 bases to trimming and J lost 6 bases; unmatched junction nucleotides: 6. Per the germline V gene, CDR1 is LGHNA and CDR2 is YNFKEQ. The length of the CDR3 is 13 residues. CDR3 amino acids: CASSPSTGSEQYV. The CDR3, as DNA: TGTGCCAGCAGCCCGTCGACAGGGAGCGAGCAGTACGTC.

The gene calls are TRBV19 and TRBJ1-3; 7 bases align to TRBD1. The CDR3 runs to 14 residues. The V and J ends lost 8 bases and 2 bases, in that order; junction bases with no gene match: 6. Germline V gene lookup returns CDR1 LNHDA and CDR2 SQIVND (reference sequence). The CDR3 reads CASRDRRPGNTIYF. For the CDR3, the DNA is TGTGCCAGTCGGGACAGAAGGCCTGGAAACACCATATATTTT.

The genes are TRBV10-2 and TRBJ1-1; 7 bases map to TRBD1. The CDR3 covers 16 residues. Per germline, CDR1 WSHSY and CDR2 SAAADI. Germline trimming cut 6 bases from V and 1 base from J; bases unmatched to any gene: 11. The CDR3: CASRNTGVKRNTEAFF. The DNA for the CDR3 is TGCGCCAGCAGGAATACAGGGGTCAAGAGGAACACTGAAGCTTTCTTT.

This clone came up once. This rearrangement joins TRBV2 to TRBJ1-5; TRBD1 is a possible D gene (5 bases). Per germline, CDR1 SNHLY and CDR2 FYNNEI. The V and J ends lost 3 bases and 9 bases respectively, with 12 bases between them. This CDR3 is built from 13 residues. This CDR3 is CASSDGGGRPQHF. As DNA, the CDR3 is TGTGCCAGCAGTGATGGGGGGGGTCGGCCCCAGCATTTT.

A single count supports this clone. The V call is TRBV6-1, the J call TRBJ2-7; D uncertain. The CDR3 has 15 residues. V dropped 5 bases and J dropped 0 bases, with 14 bases sitting between them. From germline, CDR1 is MNHNS and CDR2 SASEGT. CDR3 region: CASSQTVMNSYEQYV. The CDR3 DNA reads TGTGCCAGCAGTCAGACTGTCATGAACTCCTACGAGCAGTACGTC.

This clone came up a few times. The rearrangement uses TRBV15 and TRBJ2-5, with 9 bases lining up with TRBD1. From germline, CDR1 is LNHNV and CDR2 YYDKDF (reference sequence). J gave up 4 bases and V 0 bases, and 9 bases lay outside the gene matches. The length of the CDR3 is 17 residues. In nucleotides, the CDR3 is TGTGCCACCAGCAGAGATTTACAGGGGGCAGCGAGAGAGACCCAGTACTTC. This gives the protein CATSRDLQGAARETQYF.

The chain joins TRBV18 to TRBJ1-6; 11 nucleotides align to TRBD1. V lost 5 bases, J lost 7 bases, and 4 bases stayed unmatched. The CDR3 sequence is 15 residues long. In germline, CDR1 is KGHSH, CDR2 LQKENI. In nucleotides, the CDR3 is TGTGCCAGCTCAGGACAGGGGGCAACGAATTCACCCCTCCACTTT. It yields the protein CASSGQGATNSPLHF. Supplemented by reference TRBV18 and TRBJ1-6, the full variable domain reads NAGVMQNPRHLVRRRGQEARLRCSPMKGHSHVYWYRQLPEEGLKFMVYLQKENIIDESGMPKERFSAEFPKEGPSILRIQQVVRGDSAAYFCASSGQGATNSPLHFGNGTRLTVT.

The gene calls are TRBV12-1 and TRBJ2-7; the table's D call TRBD1 went unverified against the DNA. TRBV12-1 represents a pseudogene. The CDR3 length is 13 residues. DNA of the CDR3: TGTGCCAGCAGTCTCGGACAACTCTACGAGCAGTACGTC. It codes for CASSLGQLYEQYV.

The chain links TRBV7-2 to TRBJ2-1; TRBD2 aligns across 10 bases. The V gene end was trimmed by 5 bases and the J gene end by 7 bases; junction bases not matched to a gene: 5. The CDR3 runs 14 residues. CDR1 and CDR2 (germline): SGHTA, FQGNSA. CDR3: CASSPGLAHNEQFF. The CDR3 DNA reads TGTGCCAGCAGCCCGGGACTAGCGCATAATGAGCAGTTCTTC.

The genes are TRBV5-1 and TRBJ2-5; TRBD2 matches 12 bases. The V and J ends lost 4 bases and 5 bases, in that order; junction bases with no gene match: 9. Germline CDR1 and CDR2: SGHRS and YFSETQ. CDR3 length equals 16 residues. CDR3 in amino acids: CASSPNGLAGRETQYF. The CDR3 nucleotides are TGCGCCAGCAGCCCCAACGGACTAGCGGGACGGGAGACCCAGTACTTC.

CDR3 DNA sequence: TGTGCCAGCAGCCAAGGGGACAGGGGGCGTCGATGGAACACTGAAGCTTTCTTT. Amino acid sequence: CASSQGDRGRRWNTEAFF. The chain is built from TRBV3-1 (or the pseudogene TRBV3-2) and TRBJ1-1, with 12 bases aligning to TRBD1. Germline V gives CDR1 LGHDT, CDR2 YNNKEL (reference sequence). V was pared by 1 base and J by 1 base, with 7 bases of the junction left unmatched. There are 18 residues in the CDR3.